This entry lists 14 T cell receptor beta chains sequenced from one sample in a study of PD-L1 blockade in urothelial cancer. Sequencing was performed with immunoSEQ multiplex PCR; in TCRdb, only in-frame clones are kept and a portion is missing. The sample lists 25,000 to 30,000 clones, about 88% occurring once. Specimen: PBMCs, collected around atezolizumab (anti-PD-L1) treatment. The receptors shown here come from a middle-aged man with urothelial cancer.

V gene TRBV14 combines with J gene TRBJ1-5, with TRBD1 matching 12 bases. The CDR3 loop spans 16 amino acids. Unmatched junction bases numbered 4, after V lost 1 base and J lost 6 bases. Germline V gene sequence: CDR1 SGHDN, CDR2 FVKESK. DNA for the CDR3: TGTGCCAGCAGCCAAGGAGGGGGACAGGGGGCTCAGCCCCAGCATTTT. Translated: CASSQGGGQGAQPQHF.

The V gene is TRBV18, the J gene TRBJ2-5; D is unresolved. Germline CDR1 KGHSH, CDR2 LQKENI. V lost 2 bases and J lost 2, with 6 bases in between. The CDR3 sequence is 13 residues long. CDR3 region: CASSPTQQETQYF. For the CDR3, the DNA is TGTGCCAGCTCACCAACACAACAAGAGACCCAGTACTTC.

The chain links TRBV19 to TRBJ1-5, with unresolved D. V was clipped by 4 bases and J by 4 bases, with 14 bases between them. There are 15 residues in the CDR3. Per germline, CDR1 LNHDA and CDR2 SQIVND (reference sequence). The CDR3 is CASSTLSPRNQPQHF. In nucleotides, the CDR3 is TGTGCCAGTAGTACCCTTTCTCCGAGGAATCAGCCCCAGCATTTT. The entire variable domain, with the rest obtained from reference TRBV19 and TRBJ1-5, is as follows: DGGITQSPKYLFRKEGQNVTLSCEQNLNHDAMYWYRQDPGQGLRLIYYSQIVNDFQKGDIAEGYSVSREKKESFPLTVTSAQKNPTAFYLCASSTLSPRNQPQHFGDGTRLSIL.

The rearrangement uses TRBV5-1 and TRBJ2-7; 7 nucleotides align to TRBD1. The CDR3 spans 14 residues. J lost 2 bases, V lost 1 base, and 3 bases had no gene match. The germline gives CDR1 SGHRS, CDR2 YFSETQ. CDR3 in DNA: TGCGCCAGCAGCTTGTCTGGGACAGCCTACGAGCAGTACTTC. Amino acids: CASSLSGTAYEQYF.

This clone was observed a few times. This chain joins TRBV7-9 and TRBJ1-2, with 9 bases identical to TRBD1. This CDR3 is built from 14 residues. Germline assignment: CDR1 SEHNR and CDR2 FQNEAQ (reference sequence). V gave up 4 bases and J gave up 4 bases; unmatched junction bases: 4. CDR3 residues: CASSSGQGVYGYTF. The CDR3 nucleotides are TGTGCCAGCAGCTCGGGACAGGGCGTCTATGGCTACACCTTC.

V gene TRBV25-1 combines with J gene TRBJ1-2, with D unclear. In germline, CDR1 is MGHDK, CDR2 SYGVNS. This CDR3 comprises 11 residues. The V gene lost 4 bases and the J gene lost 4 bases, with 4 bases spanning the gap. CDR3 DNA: TGTGCCAGCAGTGCCGTCTATGGCTACACCTTC. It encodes CASSAVYGYTF.

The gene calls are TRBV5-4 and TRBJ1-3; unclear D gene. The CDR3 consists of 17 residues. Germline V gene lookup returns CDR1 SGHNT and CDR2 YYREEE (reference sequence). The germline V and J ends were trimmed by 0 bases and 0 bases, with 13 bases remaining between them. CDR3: CASSLAAGESSGNTIYF. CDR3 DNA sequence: TGTGCCAGCAGCTTGGCCGCCGGGGAGAGCTCTGGAAACACCATATATTTT.

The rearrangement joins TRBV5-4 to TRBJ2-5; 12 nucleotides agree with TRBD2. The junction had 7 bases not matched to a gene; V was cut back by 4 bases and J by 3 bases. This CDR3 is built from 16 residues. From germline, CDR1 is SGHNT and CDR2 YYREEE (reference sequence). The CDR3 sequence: CASSPYLAGGEETQYF. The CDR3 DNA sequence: TGTGCCAGCAGCCCCTATCTAGCGGGGGGGGAAGAGACCCAGTACTTC.

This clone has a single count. Written as DNA, the CDR3 is TGCGCCAGCAGTGAATTCGGGAGGGCCCTCCAAGAGACCCAGTACTTC. This translates into CASSEFGRALQETQYF. The genes are TRBV10-2 and TRBJ2-5; 8 positions match TRBD2. CDR1 WSHSY and CDR2 SAAADI come from the germline V gene. The CDR3 sequence is 16 residues long. J lost 1 base, V lost 3 bases, and 7 bases had no gene match.

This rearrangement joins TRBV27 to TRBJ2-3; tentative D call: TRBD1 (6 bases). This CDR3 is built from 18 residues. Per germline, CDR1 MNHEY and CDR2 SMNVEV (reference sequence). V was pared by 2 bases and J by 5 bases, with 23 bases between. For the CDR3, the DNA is TGTGCCAGCAGTTTACGATGGCCGGGACAAGGGGTGCAAGATACGCAGTATTTT. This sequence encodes CASSLRWPGQGVQDTQYF.

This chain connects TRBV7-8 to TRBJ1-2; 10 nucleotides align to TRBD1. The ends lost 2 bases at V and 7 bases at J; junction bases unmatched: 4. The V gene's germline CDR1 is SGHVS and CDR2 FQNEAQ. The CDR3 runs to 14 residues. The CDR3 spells CASSLRQGASGYTF. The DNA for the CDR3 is TGTGCCAGCAGCTTAAGACAGGGGGCGAGTGGCTACACCTTC.

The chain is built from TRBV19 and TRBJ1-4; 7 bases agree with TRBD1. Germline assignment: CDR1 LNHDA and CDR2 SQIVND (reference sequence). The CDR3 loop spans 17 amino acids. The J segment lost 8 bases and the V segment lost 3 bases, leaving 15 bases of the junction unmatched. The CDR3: CASSMPTRGVEEEKLFF. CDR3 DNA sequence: TGTGCCAGTAGTATGCCAACCAGGGGGGTGGAGGAAGAAAAACTGTTTTTT.

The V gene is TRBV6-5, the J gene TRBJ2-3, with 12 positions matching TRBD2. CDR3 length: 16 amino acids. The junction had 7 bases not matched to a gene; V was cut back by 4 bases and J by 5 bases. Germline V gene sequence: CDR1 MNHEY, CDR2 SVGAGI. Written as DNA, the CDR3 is TGTGCCAGCAGTTCCCGGACTAGCGGGAACGGAGATACGCAGTATTTT. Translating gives CASSSRTSGNGDTQYF.

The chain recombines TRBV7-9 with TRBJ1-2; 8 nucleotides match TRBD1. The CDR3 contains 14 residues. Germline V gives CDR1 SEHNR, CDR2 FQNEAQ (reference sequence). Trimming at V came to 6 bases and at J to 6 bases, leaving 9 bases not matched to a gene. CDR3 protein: CASRPQGGLDGYTF. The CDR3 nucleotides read TGTGCCAGCAGACCACAGGGGGGGTTGGATGGCTACACCTTC. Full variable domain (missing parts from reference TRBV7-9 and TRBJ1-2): DTGVSQNPRHKITKRGQNVTFRCDPISEHNRLYWYRQTLGQGPEFLTYFQNEAQLEKSRLLSDRFSAERPKGSFSTLEIQRTEQGDSAMYLCASRPQGGLDGYTFGSGTRLTVV.